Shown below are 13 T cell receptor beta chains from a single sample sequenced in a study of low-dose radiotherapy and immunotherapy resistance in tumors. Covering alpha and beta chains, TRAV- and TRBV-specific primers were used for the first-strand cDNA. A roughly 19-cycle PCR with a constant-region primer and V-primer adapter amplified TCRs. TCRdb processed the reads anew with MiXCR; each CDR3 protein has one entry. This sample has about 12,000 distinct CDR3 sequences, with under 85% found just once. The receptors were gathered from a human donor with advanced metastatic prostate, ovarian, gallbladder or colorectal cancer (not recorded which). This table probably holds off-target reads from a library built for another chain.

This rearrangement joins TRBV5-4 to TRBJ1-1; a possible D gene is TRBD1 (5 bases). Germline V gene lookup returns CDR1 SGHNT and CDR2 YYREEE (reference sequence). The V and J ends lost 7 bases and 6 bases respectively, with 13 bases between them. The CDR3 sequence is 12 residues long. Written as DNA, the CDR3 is TGTGCCAGCGGTCCGTGGGACTCTGAAGCTTTCTTT. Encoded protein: CASGPWDSEAFF.

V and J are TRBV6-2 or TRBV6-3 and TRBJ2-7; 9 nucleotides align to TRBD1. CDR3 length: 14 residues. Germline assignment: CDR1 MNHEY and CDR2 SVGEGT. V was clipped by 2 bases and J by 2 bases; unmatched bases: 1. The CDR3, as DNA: TGTGCCAGCAGTTACCGGGACAGGGCCTACGAGCAGTACTTC. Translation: CASSYRDRAYEQYF.

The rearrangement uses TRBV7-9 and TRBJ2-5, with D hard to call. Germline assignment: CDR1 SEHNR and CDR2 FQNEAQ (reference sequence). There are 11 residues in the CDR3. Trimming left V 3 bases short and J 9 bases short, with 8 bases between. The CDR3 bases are TGTGCCAGCAGCTTCACCTGGGCCCAGTACTTC. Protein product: CASSFTWAQYF.

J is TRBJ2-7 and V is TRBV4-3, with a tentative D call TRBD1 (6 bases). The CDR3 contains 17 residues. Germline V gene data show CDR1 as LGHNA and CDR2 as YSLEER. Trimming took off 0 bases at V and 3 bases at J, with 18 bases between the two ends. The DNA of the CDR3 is TGCGCCAGCAGCCAAGACGCCATGACAGGTGGGCTCTACGAGCAGTACTTC. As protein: CASSQDAMTGGLYEQYF.

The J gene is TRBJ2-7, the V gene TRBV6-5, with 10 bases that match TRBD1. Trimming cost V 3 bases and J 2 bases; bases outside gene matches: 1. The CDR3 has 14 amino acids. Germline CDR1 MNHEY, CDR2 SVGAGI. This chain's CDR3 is CASSYGQGAYEQYF. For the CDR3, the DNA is TGTGCCAGCAGTTATGGACAGGGGGCCTACGAGCAGTACTTC.

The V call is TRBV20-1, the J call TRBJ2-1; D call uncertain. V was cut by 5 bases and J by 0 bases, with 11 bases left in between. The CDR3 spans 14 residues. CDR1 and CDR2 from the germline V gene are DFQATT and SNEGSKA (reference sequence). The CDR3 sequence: CSAQHLSSYNEQFF. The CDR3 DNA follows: TGCAGTGCTCAACATCTTAGCTCCTACAATGAGCAGTTCTTC.

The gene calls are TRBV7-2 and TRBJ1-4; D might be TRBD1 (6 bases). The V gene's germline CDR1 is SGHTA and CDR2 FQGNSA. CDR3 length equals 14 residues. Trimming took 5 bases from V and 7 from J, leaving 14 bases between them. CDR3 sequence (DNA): TGTGCCAGCAGCATTACAGGGCCGGGTGAAAAACTGTTTTTT. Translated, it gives CASSITGPGEKLFF.

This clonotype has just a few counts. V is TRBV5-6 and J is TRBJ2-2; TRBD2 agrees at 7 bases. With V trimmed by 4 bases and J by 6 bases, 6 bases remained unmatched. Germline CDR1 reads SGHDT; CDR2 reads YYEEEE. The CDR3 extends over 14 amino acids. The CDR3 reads CASSVLAGAGELFF. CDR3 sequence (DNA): TGTGCCAGCAGCGTGCTTGCGGGAGCCGGGGAGCTGTTTTTT.

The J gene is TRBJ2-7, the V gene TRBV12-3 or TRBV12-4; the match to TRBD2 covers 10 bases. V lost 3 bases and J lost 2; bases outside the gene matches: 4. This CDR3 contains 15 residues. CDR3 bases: TGTGCCAGCAGTTTCTTGACTAGCGGGCCCTACGAGCAGTACTTC. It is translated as CASSFLTSGPYEQYF.

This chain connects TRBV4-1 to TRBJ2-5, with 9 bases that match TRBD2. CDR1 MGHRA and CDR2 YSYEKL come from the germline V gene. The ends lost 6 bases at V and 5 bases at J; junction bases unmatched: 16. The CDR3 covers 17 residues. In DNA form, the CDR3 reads TGCGCCAGCAGTTCCACAGGGGATGGGACTAGCCGTGAGACCCAGTACTTC. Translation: CASSSTGDGTSRETQYF.

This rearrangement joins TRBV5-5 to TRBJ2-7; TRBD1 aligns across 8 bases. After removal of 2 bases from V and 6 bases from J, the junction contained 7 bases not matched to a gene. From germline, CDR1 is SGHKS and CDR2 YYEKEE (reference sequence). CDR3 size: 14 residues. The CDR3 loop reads CASSFPGQGSEQYF. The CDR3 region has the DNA TGTGCCAGCAGCTTTCCCGGACAGGGATCCGAGCAGTACTTC.

The CDR3 DNA sequence: TGCGCCAGCAGCTTGGAGGCCGGGACCTACGAGCAGTACTTC. Translated: CASSLEAGTYEQYF. The V gene is TRBV5-1, the J gene TRBJ2-7; tentatively, D is TRBD2 (5 bases). Looked up from germline, CDR1 is SGHRS and CDR2 is YFSETQ. The CDR3 consists of 14 residues. V was cut by 0 bases and J by 2 bases, with 9 bases left in between.

The CDR3: CASRTGTGGYGYTF. The CDR3 DNA sequence: TGTGCCAGCAGAACCGGGACAGGGGGCTATGGCTACACCTTC. The gene calls are TRBV28 and TRBJ1-2; 11 positions match TRBD1. CDR3 length: 14 residues. Unmatched junction bases numbered 4, after V lost 6 bases and J lost 4 bases. Germline CDR1 MDHEN, CDR2 SYDVKM.